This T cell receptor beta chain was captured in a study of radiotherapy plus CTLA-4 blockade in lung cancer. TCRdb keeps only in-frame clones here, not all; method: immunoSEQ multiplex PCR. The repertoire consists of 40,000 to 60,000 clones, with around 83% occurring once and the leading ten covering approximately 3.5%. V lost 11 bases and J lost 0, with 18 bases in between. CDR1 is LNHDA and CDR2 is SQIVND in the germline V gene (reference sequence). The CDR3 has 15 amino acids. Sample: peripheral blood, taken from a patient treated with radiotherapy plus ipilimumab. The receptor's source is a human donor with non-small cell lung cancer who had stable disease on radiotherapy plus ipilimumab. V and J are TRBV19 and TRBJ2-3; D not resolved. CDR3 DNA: TGTGCCTCAAAGCAGAAGGCGGTTAGCACAGATACGCAGTATTTT. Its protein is CASKQKAVSTDTQYF.